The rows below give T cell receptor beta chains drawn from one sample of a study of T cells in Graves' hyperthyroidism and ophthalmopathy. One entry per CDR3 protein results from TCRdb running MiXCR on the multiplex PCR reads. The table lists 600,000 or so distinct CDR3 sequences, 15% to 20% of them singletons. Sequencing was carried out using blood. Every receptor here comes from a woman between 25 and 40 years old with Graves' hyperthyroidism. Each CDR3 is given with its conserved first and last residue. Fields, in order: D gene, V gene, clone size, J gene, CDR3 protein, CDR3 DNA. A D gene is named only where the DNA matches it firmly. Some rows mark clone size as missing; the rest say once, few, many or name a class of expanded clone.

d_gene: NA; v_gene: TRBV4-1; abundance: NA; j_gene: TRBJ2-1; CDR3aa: CASSQDRTWEHNEQFF; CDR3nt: TGCGCCAGCAGCCAAGATAGGACGTGGGAGCACAATGAGCAGTTCTTC
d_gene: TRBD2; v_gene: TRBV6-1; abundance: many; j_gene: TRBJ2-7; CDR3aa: CASSEAPLAGYEQYF; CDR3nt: TGTGCCAGCAGTGAAGCACCCCTAGCGGGGTACGAGCAGTACTTC
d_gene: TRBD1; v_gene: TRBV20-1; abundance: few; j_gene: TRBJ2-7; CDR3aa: CSARDPEGAPHEQYF; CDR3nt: TGCAGTGCTAGAGATCCTGAGGGGGCCCCCCACGAGCAGTACTTC
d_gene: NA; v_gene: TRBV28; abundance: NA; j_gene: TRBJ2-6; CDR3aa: CASSSYRSSGANVLTF; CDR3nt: TGTGCCAGCAGTTCCTACAGGAGCTCTGGGGCCAACGTCCTGACTTTC
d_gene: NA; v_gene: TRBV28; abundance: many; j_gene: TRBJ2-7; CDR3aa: CATNQNEKKQYF; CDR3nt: TGTGCCACCAACCAAAACGAAAAGAAGCAGTACTTC
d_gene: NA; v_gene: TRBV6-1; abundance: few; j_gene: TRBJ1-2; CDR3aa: CASRAPGAQGYGYTF; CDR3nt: TGTGCCAGCAGAGCCCCGGGAGCCCAGGGCTATGGCTACACCTTC
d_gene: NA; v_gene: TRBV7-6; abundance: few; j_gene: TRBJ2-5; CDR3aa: CASSLRPQETQYF; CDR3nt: TGTGCCAGCAGCTTAAGGCCTCAAGAGACCCAGTACTTC
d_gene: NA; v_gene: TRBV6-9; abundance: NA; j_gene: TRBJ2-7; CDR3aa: CASSSHTGTYEQYF; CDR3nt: TGTGCCAGCAGTTCCCATACTGGAACCTACGAGCAGTACTTC
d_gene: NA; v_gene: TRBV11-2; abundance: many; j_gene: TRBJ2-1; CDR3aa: CASSLEGIYNEQFF; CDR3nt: TGTGCCAGCAGCTTAGAGGGCATCTACAATGAGCAGTTCTTC
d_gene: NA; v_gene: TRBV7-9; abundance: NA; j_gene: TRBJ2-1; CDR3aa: CASGGPQNDEQFF; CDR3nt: TGTGCCAGCGGGGGCCCCCAAAACGATGAGCAGTTCTTC
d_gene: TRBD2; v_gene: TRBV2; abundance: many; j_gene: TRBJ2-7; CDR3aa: CASRPGLAGRSYEQYF; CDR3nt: TGTGCCAGCAGGCCGGGACTAGCGGGTCGCTCCTACGAGCAGTACTTC
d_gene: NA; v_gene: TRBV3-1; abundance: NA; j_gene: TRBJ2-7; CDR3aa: CASSQAGSASYEQYF; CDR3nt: TGTGCCAGCAGCCAAGCCGGTTCCGCCTCCTACGAGCAGTACTTC
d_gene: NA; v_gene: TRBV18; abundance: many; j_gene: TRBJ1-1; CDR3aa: CASSSGLEAFF; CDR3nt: TGTGCCAGCTCGTCCGGGCTAGAAGCTTTCTTT